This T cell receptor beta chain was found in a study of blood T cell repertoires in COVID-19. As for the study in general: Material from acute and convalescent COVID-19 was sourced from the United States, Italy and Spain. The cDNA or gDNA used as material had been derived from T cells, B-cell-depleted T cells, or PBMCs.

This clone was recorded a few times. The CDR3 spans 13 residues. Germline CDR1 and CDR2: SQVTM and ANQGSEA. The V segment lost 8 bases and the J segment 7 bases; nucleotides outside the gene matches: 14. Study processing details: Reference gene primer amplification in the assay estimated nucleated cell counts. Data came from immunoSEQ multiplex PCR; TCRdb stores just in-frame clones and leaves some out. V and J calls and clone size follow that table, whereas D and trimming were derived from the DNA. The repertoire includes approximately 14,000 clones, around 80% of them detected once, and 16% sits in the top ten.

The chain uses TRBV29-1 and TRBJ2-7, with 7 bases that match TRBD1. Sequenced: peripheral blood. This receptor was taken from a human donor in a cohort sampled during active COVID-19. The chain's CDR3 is CSTAQGTGGEQYF. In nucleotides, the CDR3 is TGCAGCACAGCACAGGGGACCGGAGGTGAGCAGTACTTC.